Listed below are T cell receptor beta chains from one sample, sequenced in a study of cytomegalovirus exposure and HLA in healthy donors. Clones were sequenced by immunoSEQ multiplex PCR, and TCRdb holds only the in-frame ones, with some missing. The sample holds roughly 190,000 clones; about four fifths are singletons and the top ten take roughly 1.5%. The specimen sequenced was PBMCs. The receptors shown here come from a girl aged 5-17 years in good health and CMV-seropositive. CDR3s include the opening cysteine and the closing phenylalanine or tryptophan. Each record gives: V gene, CDR3 length, J gene, CDR3 protein.

v_gene: TRBV21-1
len: 16
j_gene: TRBJ1-2
CDR3aa: CASPGTGGLKARGYTF

v_gene: TRBV5-6
len: 15
j_gene: TRBJ2-3
CDR3aa: CASSLISVQTDTQYF

v_gene: TRBV2
len: 14
j_gene: TRBJ2-7
CDR3aa: CASSAGQGAYEQYF

v_gene: TRBV9
len: 15
j_gene: TRBJ1-2
CDR3aa: CASSVEVQAVYGYTF

v_gene: TRBV7-8
len: 18
j_gene: TRBJ2-1
CDR3aa: CASSLVAGGRGAYNEQFF

v_gene: TRBV5-1
len: 14
j_gene: TRBJ2-2
CDR3aa: CASGFTGGTGELFF

v_gene: TRBV9
len: 17
j_gene: TRBJ1-6
CDR3aa: CASSVLDGARGGSPLHF

v_gene: TRBV9
len: 14
j_gene: TRBJ2-1
CDR3aa: CASSVAGTSNEQFF

v_gene: TRBV5-1
len: 16
j_gene: TRBJ1-6
CDR3aa: CASSYRPSDSNSPLHF

v_gene: TRBV4-3
len: 14
j_gene: TRBJ1-4
CDR3aa: CASSQDRGNEKLFF

v_gene: TRBV4-2
len: 15
j_gene: TRBJ2-3
CDR3aa: CASSQRDSYTDTQYF

v_gene: TRBV9
len: 14
j_gene: TRBJ2-7
CDR3aa: CASSIGGDSYEQYF

v_gene: TRBV25-1
len: 11
j_gene: TRBJ2-5
CDR3aa: CASRGAETQYF

v_gene: TRBV4-3
len: 17
j_gene: TRBJ2-1
CDR3aa: CASSQIRAAVSYNEQFF

v_gene: TRBV6-1
len: 11
j_gene: TRBJ2-7
CDR3aa: CASSGAPEQYF

v_gene: TRBV4-3
len: 14
j_gene: TRBJ1-4
CDR3aa: CASSQDRGNEKLFF

v_gene: TRBV7-2
len: 12
j_gene: TRBJ2-3
CDR3aa: CASSPYLDTQYF

v_gene: TRBV6-1
len: 11
j_gene: TRBJ1-1
CDR3aa: CASSELLSAFF

v_gene: TRBV30
len: 14
j_gene: TRBJ2-5
CDR3aa: CAWSVWEGGETQYF

v_gene: TRBV5-4
len: 13
j_gene: TRBJ2-7
CDR3aa: CASSADRSYEQYF

v_gene: TRBV6-1
len: 13
j_gene: TRBJ1-1
CDR3aa: CASSIRENTEAFF

v_gene: TRBV2
len: 15
j_gene: TRBJ2-7
CDR3aa: CASSEIGTSGYEQYF

v_gene: TRBV5-1
len: 14
j_gene: TRBJ2-7
CDR3aa: CASRRDRDTYEQYF

v_gene: TRBV4-3
len: 21
j_gene: TRBJ2-5
CDR3aa: CASSQEFGETSGGHLRETQYF

v_gene: TRBV30
len: 16
j_gene: TRBJ2-1
CDR3aa: CAWSLPMGLALFEQFF

v_gene: TRBV5-1
len: 18
j_gene: TRBJ2-5
CDR3aa: CASSLEGGAGAQQETQYF

v_gene: TRBV19
len: 16
j_gene: TRBJ2-3
CDR3aa: CASSISGGNSADTQYF

v_gene: TRBV10-3
len: 15
j_gene: TRBJ2-7
CDR3aa: CAIGQGASTSYEQYF

v_gene: TRBV6-5
len: 15
j_gene: TRBJ2-7
CDR3aa: CASSSRPGGTYEQYF

v_gene: TRBV5-6
len: 14
j_gene: TRBJ1-2
CDR3aa: CASSLGLELYGYTF

v_gene: TRBV4-3
len: 15
j_gene: TRBJ2-7
CDR3aa: CASSQWTGPGYEQYF

v_gene: TRBV11-3
len: 17
j_gene: TRBJ1-3
CDR3aa: CASSSRTEFYSGNTIYF

v_gene: TRBV11-2
len: 15
j_gene: TRBJ2-7
CDR3aa: CANSLDGTSFYEQYF

v_gene: TRBV12-5
len: 14
j_gene: TRBJ1-1
CDR3aa: CASGLPQDGNEAFF

v_gene: TRBV11-2
len: 16
j_gene: TRBJ2-1
CDR3aa: CASSTRDRGTPDEQFF

v_gene: TRBV7-9
len: 14
j_gene: TRBJ2-7
CDR3aa: CASSSGQGYNEQYF

v_gene: TRBV29-1
len: 12
j_gene: TRBJ2-7
CDR3aa: CSAEGAGYEQYF

v_gene: TRBV18
len: 13
j_gene: TRBJ2-7
CDR3aa: CASSPRGGDEQYF

v_gene: TRBV29-1
len: 15
j_gene: TRBJ2-7
CDR3aa: CSVEERSTISYEQYF